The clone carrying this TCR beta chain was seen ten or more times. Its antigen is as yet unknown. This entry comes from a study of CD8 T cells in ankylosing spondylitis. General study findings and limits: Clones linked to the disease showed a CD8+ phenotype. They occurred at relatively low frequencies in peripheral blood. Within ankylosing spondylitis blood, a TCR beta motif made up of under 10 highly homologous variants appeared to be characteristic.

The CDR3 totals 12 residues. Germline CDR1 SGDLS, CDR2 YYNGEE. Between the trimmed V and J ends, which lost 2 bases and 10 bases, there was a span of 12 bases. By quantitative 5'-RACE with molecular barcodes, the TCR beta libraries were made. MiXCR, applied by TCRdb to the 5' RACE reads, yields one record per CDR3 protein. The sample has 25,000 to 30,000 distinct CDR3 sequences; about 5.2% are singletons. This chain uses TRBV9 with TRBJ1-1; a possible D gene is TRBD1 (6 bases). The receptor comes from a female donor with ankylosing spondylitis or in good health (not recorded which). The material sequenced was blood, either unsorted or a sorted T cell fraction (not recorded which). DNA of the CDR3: TGTGCCAGCAGCGTGGGCGAGGGGGTAGCTTTCTTT. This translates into CASSVGEGVAFF.